This T cell receptor (beta chain) was captured in a study of cytomegalovirus exposure and HLA in healthy donors. The CDR3 covers 14 residues. Germline-derived CDR1 and CDR2 are SQVTM and ANQGSEA. Trimming removed 7 bases at V and 0 bases at J, with 13 bases between. PCR employed 60 Vbeta and 13 Jbeta primers. Assay: immunoSEQ multiplex PCR; the TCRdb copy retains only in-frame clones and omits some. The table lists 150,000 to 160,000 clones, around 82% of them singletons. The chain uses TRBV29-1 and TRBJ2-1; TRBD2 is a possible D gene (6 bases). The receptor's source is a woman aged 50 to 60 in good health and CMV-seropositive. Sequencing was performed on PBMCs. The CDR3 loop reads CSDLDGSSYNEQFF. In DNA form, the CDR3 reads TGCAGCGACTTGGACGGGAGCTCCTACAATGAGCAGTTCTTC.